The T cell receptor (beta chain) under discussion was sequenced for a study of cytomegalovirus exposure and HLA in healthy donors. Each donor was healthy, and each was a bone marrow donor. This clone was seen a few times. The antigen is unknown. Study findings and constraints: Using a false discovery rate of 0.05, a later analysis showed that approximately 17,000 TCR beta sequences were associated with HLA alleles. An analysis was carried out later, and it reportedly showed fewer N-insertions in an Asian-associated ancestry cluster than the approximately 680-donor mean.

Primers for the PCR totalled 60 Vbeta and 13 Jbeta. Original methodology: Later analysis identified 65 million to 80 million unique TCR beta chains, 10 million to 12 million shared. Data came from immunoSEQ multiplex PCR; TCRdb stores just in-frame clones and leaves some out. That table gives V, J and clone size, and the DNA gave D and trimming. This sample has under 130,000 clones; about 68% occur once, and the top ten carry 3% to 4.5%. This receptor was obtained from a man aged 25 to 45 in good health and CMV-seropositive. Material: PBMCs.

CDR3 DNA sequence: TGTGCCAGTAGAGGTGGGGGAGGGACTGAAGCTTTCTTT. This translates into CASRGGGGTEAFF. This rearrangement joins TRBV19 to TRBJ1-1; perhaps TRBD1 as D (5 bases). This CDR3 contains 13 residues. V dropped 6 bases and J dropped 5 bases, with 13 bases sitting between them. Germline V gene sequence: CDR1 LNHDA, CDR2 SQIVND (reference sequence).